These 28 T cell receptor beta chains share one sample of origin, sequenced in a study of glioma-infiltrating T cells after dendritic cell vaccination. Measured with immunoSEQ multiplex PCR; TCRdb has only the in-frame clones, and not every one. The sample has about 21,000 clones; 79% are singletons. Material: blood, obtained before dendritic cell vaccination. Every receptor here comes from a human donor with glioblastoma.

The rearrangement joins TRBV5-6 to TRBJ2-5, with unresolved D. The V end was cut by 4 bases, the J end by 0 bases, with 13 bases between. This CDR3 has 15 residues. The V gene's germline CDR1 is SGHDT and CDR2 YYEEEE. The CDR3 loop reads CASSVYRVHQETQYF. The DNA for the CDR3 is TGTGCCAGCAGCGTCTATCGGGTCCACCAAGAGACCCAGTACTTC.

Here the CDR3 DNA reads TGTGCCAGCAGCACGGACAGGGTGGGTTTTTCTGAGCAGTTCTTC. Its protein is CASSTDRVGFSEQFF. The chain links TRBV7-3 to TRBJ2-1; TRBD1 agrees at 8 bases. After removal of 5 bases from V and 9 bases from J, the junction contained 12 bases not matched to a gene. There are 15 residues in the CDR3. Germline V gene data show CDR1 as SGHTA and CDR2 as FQGTGA.

The rearrangement links TRBV6-6 to TRBJ1-1; D remains ambiguous. With 0 bases removed from V and 4 bases from J, the gap between germline ends came to 9 bases. There are 14 residues in the CDR3. Germline lookup yields CDR1 MNHNY and CDR2 SVGAGI (reference sequence). CDR3: CASSYSRASTEAFF. CDR3 DNA sequence: TGTGCCAGCAGTTACTCGAGGGCGAGCACTGAAGCTTTCTTT.

This chain uses TRBV28 with TRBJ1-5; D not resolved. The CDR3 extends over 12 amino acids. Deletions cut 3 bases from V and 11 bases from J, with 11 bases between. CDR1 MDHEN and CDR2 SYDVKM come from the germline V gene. CDR3 DNA sequence: TGTGCCAGCAGTTTGCCGTTTAGATCCCAGCATTTT. This translates into CASSLPFRSQHF.

The rearrangement uses TRBV28 and TRBJ2-5, with 14 bases fitting TRBD2. The germline V gene has CDR1 MDHEN and CDR2 SYDVKM. V gave up 4 bases and J gave up 7 bases; unmatched junction bases: 11. The CDR3 is made up of 17 amino acids. The CDR3 DNA follows: TGTGCCAGCAGTTCCCCCCGGACTAGCGGGAGGATGGCGACCCAGTACTTC. Its protein is CASSSPRTSGRMATQYF.

The V call is TRBV7-2, the J call TRBJ2-1; the D is unclear. Trimming left V 1 base short and J 10 bases short, with 20 bases between. The CDR3 extends over 16 amino acids. The germline V gene has CDR1 SGHTA and CDR2 FQGNSA. CDR3 in amino acids: CASSLDGGSTGQEQFF. The CDR3 DNA sequence: TGTGCCAGCAGCTTAGACGGCGGCTCCACGGGTCAGGAGCAGTTCTTC.

V and J are TRBV7-9 and TRBJ1-2, with D unresolved. This CDR3 has 14 amino acids. Germline V CDR1 and CDR2: SEHNR, FQNEAQ (reference sequence). V was shortened by 1 base and J by 8 bases, with 14 bases between the two germline ends. The DNA of the CDR3 is TGTGCCAGCAGCTTAGACGCGGCTGGAAGGGGCTACACCTTC. This gives the protein CASSLDAAGRGYTF.

This chain links TRBV28 with TRBJ2-7, with 10 bases lining up with TRBD2. J was trimmed by 3 bases and V by 3 bases; bases with no gene match: 5. The CDR3 runs 15 residues. The V gene's germline CDR1 is MDHEN and CDR2 SYDVKM. CDR3 sequence: CASSFPSGSFYEQYF. The CDR3, as DNA: TGTGCCAGCAGTTTCCCTAGCGGGAGCTTCTACGAGCAGTACTTC.

The gene calls are TRBV5-1 and TRBJ2-1; D possibly corresponds to TRBD2 (5 bases). The CDR3 has 16 residues. CDR1 and CDR2 (germline): SGHRS, YFSETQ. Deletions cut 0 bases from V and 7 bases from J, with 17 bases between. The DNA of the CDR3 is TGCGCCAGCAGCTTGGCCGAGGCGGGCCTAGGGAATGAGCAGTTCTTC. Protein product: CASSLAEAGLGNEQFF.

The chain links TRBV7-8 to TRBJ1-1; D possibly corresponds to TRBD1 (6 bases). The ends were cut back, 4 bases at V and 3 bases at J, with 6 bases in the middle. This CDR3 has 12 residues. Germline V gene lookup returns CDR1 SGHVS and CDR2 FQNEAQ. This CDR3 reads CASSYRDTEAFF. Written as DNA, the CDR3 is TGTGCCAGCAGCTACAGGGACACTGAAGCTTTCTTT.

This clone was detected once. The rearrangement uses TRBV29-1 and TRBJ2-5, with TRBD2 identical over 7 bases. Germline loops: CDR1 SQVTM, CDR2 ANQGSEA. CDR3 length equals 18 residues. With V trimmed by 2 bases and J by 4 bases, 19 bases remained unmatched. CDR3: CSVELLGPGGSGGETQYF. CDR3 DNA sequence: TGCAGCGTTGAACTTCTAGGTCCGGGGGGTAGCGGTGGAGAGACCCAGTACTTC.

The rearrangement joins TRBV27 to TRBJ2-3; 8 bases fit TRBD2. This CDR3 has 15 amino acids. CDR1 and CDR2 (germline): MNHEY, SMNVEV (reference sequence). Trimming at V came to 4 bases and at J to 6 bases, leaving 9 bases not matched to a gene. The CDR3 sequence is CASSSGTREVDTQYF. DNA of the CDR3: TGTGCCAGCAGTTCCGGGACTAGGGAGGTGGATACGCAGTATTTT.

This clone is labeled medium-sized. The chain carries TRBV5-5 and TRBJ1-2, with D unresolved. This CDR3 spans 15 amino acids. With 0 bases removed from V and 6 bases from J, the gap between germline ends came to 15 bases. Germline assignment: CDR1 SGHKS and CDR2 YYEKEE (reference sequence). As DNA, the CDR3 is TGTGCCAGCAGCTTGGTCATGTTGGGAGTTCATGGCTACACCTTC. Encoded protein: CASSLVMLGVHGYTF.

The chain couples TRBV4-2 to TRBJ2-7, with TRBD2 matching over 12 bases. CDR3 length: 15 amino acids. The junction had 0 bases not matched to a gene; V was cut back by 3 bases and J by 0 bases. Looked up from germline, CDR1 is LGHNA and CDR2 is YNFKEQ. CDR3 DNA sequence: TGTGCCAGCAGCCAGACTAGCGGGAGCTCCTACGAGCAGTACTTC. It codes for CASSQTSGSSYEQYF.

This clone was picked up one time. The chain employs TRBV15 and TRBJ1-1, with unresolved D. This CDR3 is 14 amino acids long. Germline V gives CDR1 LNHNV, CDR2 YYDKDF (reference sequence). The V end was cut by 1 base, the J end by 4 bases, with 10 bases between. As DNA, the CDR3 is TGTGCCACCAGCAGAGGTAAAGCTCTCACTGAAGCTTTCTTT. The encoded protein is CATSRGKALTEAFF. Combining the CDR3 with reference TRBV15 and TRBJ1-1 gives the whole variable domain DAMVIQNPRYQVTQFGKPVTLSCSQTLNHNVMYWYQQKSSQAPKLLFHYYDKDFNNEADTPDNFQSRRPNTSFCFLDIRSPGLGDTAMYLCATSRGKALTEAFFGQGTRLTVV.

This clone occurred once. The chain couples TRBV28 to TRBJ2-7; weak D call: TRBD1 (5 bases). The CDR3 spans 15 residues. Germline loops: CDR1 MDHEN, CDR2 SYDVKM. Trimming took 4 bases from V and 6 from J, leaving 19 bases between them. The DNA for the CDR3 is TGTGCCAGCAGTTCACGCTTGGGGCCCTGGACCGAGCAGTACTTC. This sequence encodes CASSSRLGPWTEQYF.

In this sample, this clone turned up once. At one end, the junction sequence differs from germline, possibly due to a read error. The chain combines TRBV7-7 with TRBJ1-3; D not certain. Per the germline V gene, CDR1 is SSHAT and CDR2 is FNYEAQ (reference sequence). This CDR3 has 15 residues. In DNA form, the CDR3 reads TGTGCTAGCAGCTTATCGGGGAACTCTGGAAACACCATATATTTT. This codes for CASSLSGNSGNTIYF.

The rearrangement joins TRBV7-3 to TRBJ2-1, with D tentatively TRBD2 (5 bases). CDR3 length: 14 amino acids. CDR1 and CDR2 (germline): SGHTA, FQGTGA. V lost 2 bases, J lost 6 bases, and 11 bases lay in between. CDR3 nucleotides: TGTGCCAGCAGCTTAGGTCTGGACTCCAATGAGCAGTTCTTC. It is translated as CASSLGLDSNEQFF.

The rearrangement links TRBV12-5 to TRBJ1-1; D gene unclear. V lost 2 bases to trimming and J lost 4 bases, with 11 bases between them. This CDR3 comprises 14 residues. In germline, CDR1 is LGHNT, CDR2 FRNRAP. CDR3 region: CASGLPQTGTEAFF. CDR3 bases: TGTGCTAGTGGTTTGCCTCAGACGGGCACTGAAGCTTTCTTT. Supplemented by reference TRBV12-5 and TRBJ1-1, the full variable domain reads DARVTQTPRHKVTEMGQEVTMRCQPILGHNTVFWYRQTMMQGLELLAYFRNRAPLDDSGMPKDRFSAEMPDATLATLKIQPSEPRDSAVYFCASGLPQTGTEAFFGQGTRLTVV.

The chain recombines TRBV6-6 with TRBJ2-3, with TRBD1 identical over 8 bases. Germline CDR1 is MNHNY and CDR2 is SVGAGI (reference sequence). V was clipped by 4 bases and J by 4 bases; unmatched bases: 10. CDR3 length: 16 residues. The CDR3: CASSFVGQGGSDTQYF. In nucleotides, the CDR3 is TGTGCCAGCAGTTTCGTCGGACAGGGAGGTTCAGATACGCAGTATTTT.

The gene calls are TRBV4-3 and TRBJ2-3, with D possibly being TRBD2 (5 bases). This CDR3 spans 16 amino acids. Germline CDR1 LGHNA, CDR2 YSLEER. Between the trimmed V and J ends, which lost 0 bases and 5 bases, there was a span of 15 bases. Here the CDR3 reads CASSQEDGGSRDTQYF. As DNA, the CDR3 is TGCGCCAGCAGCCAAGAGGATGGAGGTTCCCGAGATACGCAGTATTTT.

CDR3 DNA: TGTGCCAGCAGCTTAGATCCGGACAGGGGAGAGACCCAGTACTTC. Amino acids: CASSLDPDRGETQYF. J is TRBJ2-5 and V is TRBV11-2, with 9 bases matching TRBD1. V was clipped by 0 bases and J by 4 bases; unmatched bases: 3. This CDR3 has 15 residues. Germline CDR1 reads SGHAT; CDR2 reads FQNNGV.

The chain has TRBV29-1 and TRBJ2-7, with D perhaps TRBD1 (6 bases). This CDR3 has 15 amino acids. Germline lookup yields CDR1 SQVTM and CDR2 ANQGSEA. V shed 2 bases and J shed 0 bases, with 14 bases lying between them. CDR3 nucleotide sequence: TGCAGCGTTGAATACCCCAGGGGAACCTCCTACGAGCAGTACTTC. It translates to CSVEYPRGTSYEQYF.

The V call is TRBV18, the J call TRBJ2-5, with 7 bases fitting TRBD2. This CDR3 has 15 amino acids. Trimming cost V 2 bases and J 5 bases; bases outside gene matches: 8. In germline, CDR1 is KGHSH, CDR2 LQKENI. CDR3 bases: TGTGCCAGCTCACCAACGGGAACAGCGGGGGAGACCCAGTACTTC. Protein sequence: CASSPTGTAGETQYF. Variable domain in full (rest from reference TRBV18 and TRBJ2-5): NAGVMQNPRHLVRRRGQEARLRCSPMKGHSHVYWYRQLPEEGLKFMVYLQKENIIDESGMPKERFSAEFPKEGPSILRIQQVVRGDSAAYFCASSPTGTAGETQYFGPGTRLLVL.

This chain uses TRBV5-6 with TRBJ2-1; the D gene is possibly TRBD2 (6 bases). Germline loops: CDR1 SGHDT, CDR2 YYEEEE. The CDR3 is 16 residues long. V was clipped by 0 bases and J by 4 bases, with 14 bases between them. The CDR3 bases are TGTGCCAGCAGCTTGGGGCCGGGGAGGTCTTACAATGAGCAGTTCTTC. It is translated as CASSLGPGRSYNEQFF. The variable domain in full, completed from reference TRBV5-6 and TRBJ2-1, reads DAGVTQSPTHLIKTRGQQVTLRCSPKSGHDTVSWYQQALGQGPQFIFQYYEEEERQRGNFPDRFSGHQFPNYSSELNVNALLLGDSALYLCASSLGPGRSYNEQFFGPGTRLTVL.

CDR3 amino acids: CASSLGQGRMNTEAFF. The CDR3 DNA reads TGTGCCAGCAGCCTGGGACAGGGGAGAATGAACACTGAAGCTTTCTTT. The V and J genes are TRBV14 and TRBJ1-1; 10 bases are a match to TRBD1. The CDR3 sequence is 16 residues long. With V trimmed by 4 bases and J by 0 bases, 5 bases remained unmatched. The germline V gene has CDR1 SGHDN and CDR2 FVKESK.

The chain links TRBV6-1 to TRBJ1-2; D is unresolved. The germline V gene encodes CDR1 MNHNS and CDR2 SASEGT. V gave up 10 bases and J gave up 4 bases, with 16 bases separating them. This CDR3 has 13 residues. This chain's CDR3 is CATIDTLRYGYTF. In DNA, the CDR3 is TGTGCCACAATTGACACCCTCCGCTATGGCTACACCTTC.

This chain links TRBV5-1 with TRBJ2-7; 7 nucleotides match TRBD1. Germline lookup yields CDR1 SGHRS and CDR2 YFSETQ. V gave up 4 bases and J gave up 4 bases; unmatched junction bases: 8. There are 14 residues in the CDR3. The CDR3 here is CASSRGTEHYEQYF. The CDR3 nucleotides are TGCGCCAGCAGCCGTGGGACAGAACATTACGAGCAGTACTTC. The full variable domain, its missing parts supplied by reference TRBV5-1 and TRBJ2-7, is KAGVTQTPRYLIKTRGQQVTLSCSPISGHRSVSWYQQTPGQGLQFLFEYFSETQRNKGNFPGRFSGRQFSNSRSEMNVSTLELGDSALYLCASSRGTEHYEQYFGPGTRLTVT.